Shown below are 17 T cell receptor beta chains from a single sample sequenced in a study of blood T cell repertoires in COVID-19. Produced via immunoSEQ multiplex PCR; TCRdb's table is partial and in-frame only. The sample includes around 160,000 clones, roughly 84% seen only once; the top ten take around 5.4%. Sequencing was carried out using PBMCs or T cells enriched from blood (not recorded which). The receptors derive from a woman aged 50 to 60 who had been exposed to COVID-19.

V is TRBV5-4 and J is TRBJ2-5; D unresolved. The CDR3 sequence is 13 residues long. Trimming shortened V by 0 bases and J by 3 bases, and 6 bases separated the two germline ends. Germline V lookup: CDR1 SGHNT, CDR2 YYREEE (reference sequence). The CDR3 DNA is TGTGCCAGCAGCTTGGACTTTAAAGAGACCCAGTACTTC. This translates into CASSLDFKETQYF.

With respect to this clone: Other nucleotide sequences in the sample specify the same CDR3. For the CDR3, the DNA is TGTGCCAGCAGTTTATCGAGAGGAGATCAGCCCCAGCATTTT. It codes for CASSLSRGDQPQHF. This chain uses TRBV27 with TRBJ1-5; D not resolved. Germline CDR1 reads MNHEY; CDR2 reads SMNVEV (reference sequence). The V and J ends lost 0 bases and 5 bases respectively, with 8 bases between them. The CDR3 has 14 residues.

The chain employs TRBV30 and TRBJ2-2; no clear D gene. Trimming pared 6 bases from V and 4 bases from J, leaving 15 bases between. The CDR3 extends over 14 amino acids. Germline lookup yields CDR1 GTSNPN and CDR2 SVGIG (reference sequence). CDR3 amino acids: CACLTRSVTGELFF. CDR3 in DNA: TGTGCCTGCCTGACAAGATCGGTCACCGGGGAGCTGTTTTTT.

This clone occurred once. The chain carries TRBV19 and TRBJ1-3; D gene ambiguous. CDR1 is LNHDA and CDR2 is SQIVND in the germline V gene (reference sequence). The CDR3 contains 18 residues. V was cut by 7 bases and J by 0 bases, with 22 bases left in between. In DNA, the CDR3 is TGTGCCAGTACCCCCGCTAGAGGTGTTCGTGACTCTGGAAACACCATATATTTT. Residues: CASTPARGVRDSGNTIYF. The full variable domain, in which reference TRBV19 and TRBJ1-3 provide the parts outside the CDR3, is DGGITQSPKYLFRKEGQNVTLSCEQNLNHDAMYWYRQDPGQGLRLIYYSQIVNDFQKGDIAEGYSVSREKKESFPLTVTSAQKNPTAFYLCASTPARGVRDSGNTIYFGEGSWLTVV.

The chain carries TRBV6-5 and TRBJ2-2, with D possibly TRBD2 on 6 matching bases. Germline assignment: CDR1 MNHEY and CDR2 SVGAGI. The CDR3 runs 15 residues. Trimming took off 8 bases at V and 4 bases at J, with 17 bases between the two ends. CDR3 bases: TGTGCCAGCGGGGGGAAGCGGAGAGGCACCGGGGAGCTGTTTTTT. Translated: CASGGKRRGTGELFF.

The chain employs TRBV11-3 and TRBJ2-4; TRBD2 agrees at 8 bases. The CDR3 covers 16 residues. The germline gives CDR1 SGHNT, CDR2 YENEEA. V was pared by 5 bases and J by 0 bases, with 6 bases of the junction left unmatched. As DNA, the CDR3 is TGTGCCAGCAGCCGATCTAGCGGGTCAGCCAAAAACATTCAGTACTTC. As protein: CASSRSSGSAKNIQYF. The full variable domain, in which reference TRBV11-3 and TRBJ2-4 provide the parts outside the CDR3, is EAGVVQSPRYKIIEKKQPVAFWCNPISGHNTLYWYLQNLGQGPELLIRYENEEAVDDSQLPKDRFSAERLKGVDSTLKIQPAELGDSAVYLCASSRSSGSAKNIQYFGAGTRLSVL.

This clone has just a few counts. The rearrangement links TRBV2 to TRBJ1-2, with unresolved D. The length of the CDR3 is 13 residues. V lost 4 bases to trimming and J lost 4 bases, with 10 bases between them. CDR1 and CDR2 from the germline V gene are SNHLY and FYNNEI. CDR3 sequence reads: CASSGRASYGYTF. The CDR3 DNA sequence: TGTGCCAGCAGTGGGAGGGCAAGCTATGGCTACACCTTC. The variable domain in full, completed from reference TRBV2 and TRBJ1-2, reads EPEVTQTPSHQVTQMGQEVILRCVPISNHLYFYWYRQILGQKVEFLVSFYNNEISEKSEIFDDQFSVERPDGSNFTLKIRSTKLEDSAMYFCASSGRASYGYTFGSGTRLTVV.

The chain couples TRBV4-3 to TRBJ1-2; tentative D call: TRBD1 (6 bases). Per germline, CDR1 LGHNA and CDR2 YSLEER. V lost 0 bases and J 8 bases, leaving 16 bases between the germline ends. The CDR3 has 15 amino acids. The CDR3 reads CASSQDLAGALGYTF. DNA for the CDR3: TGCGCCAGCAGCCAAGATCTAGCAGGGGCGCTGGGCTACACCTTC.

The CDR3 sequence is CASSPGGPGELFF. The CDR3 nucleotides are TGTGCCAGCAGCCCCGGGGGGCCCGGGGAGCTGTTTTTT. The chain couples TRBV5-4 to TRBJ2-2, with D possibly TRBD2 on 7 matching bases. V dropped 4 bases and J dropped 6 bases, with 10 bases sitting between them. This CDR3 is built from 13 residues. The V gene's germline CDR1 is SGHNT and CDR2 YYREEE (reference sequence).

In DNA, the CDR3 is TGTGCCAGCAGCTCCGGGACAGGGCTTACAGATACGCAGTATTTT. The encoded protein is CASSSGTGLTDTQYF. The gene calls are TRBV9 and TRBJ2-3; 9 bases map to TRBD1. CDR1 SGDLS and CDR2 YYNGEE come from the germline V gene. The CDR3 has 15 amino acids. With V trimmed by 4 bases and J by 3 bases, 6 bases remained unmatched.

The genes are TRBV6-6 and TRBJ2-3, with TRBD2 as a possible D gene (6 bases). Germline V gene lookup returns CDR1 MNHNY and CDR2 SVGAGI (reference sequence). The CDR3 contains 14 residues. V lost 4 bases and J lost 4, with 12 bases in between. The CDR3 here is CASSFRGIPDTQYF. As DNA, the CDR3 is TGTGCCAGCAGTTTCCGGGGGATCCCAGATACGCAGTATTTT.

The chain couples TRBV5-8 to TRBJ2-1; TRBD1 matches 11 bases. The CDR3 is 14 amino acids. Germline V gives CDR1 SGHTS, CDR2 YDEGEE. V lost 4 bases and J lost 6; bases outside the gene matches: 3. The CDR3 nucleotides are TGTGCCAGCAGCAAGGGACAGGGGGTCAATGAGCAGTTCTTC. Its protein product is CASSKGQGVNEQFF.

Remarks on this clone: Mismatch with germline at one junction end may stem from a read error. This chain connects TRBV10-3 to TRBJ2-7; a weak D match, TRBD1 (6 bases). The length of the CDR3 is 12 residues. Germline CDR1 and CDR2: ENHRY and SYGVKD. The CDR3 region has the DNA TGTGCCATCAGTGAGGTGGGGGCCAAGAGGGACTTC. Translated, it gives CAISEVGAKRDF.

CDR3 region: CASTPQGSNQPQHF. In DNA, the CDR3 is TGTGCCAGTACTCCTCAGGGGAGCAATCAGCCCCAGCATTTT. The chain is built from TRBV19 and TRBJ1-5; a possible D gene is TRBD1 (6 bases). The length of the CDR3 is 14 residues. Per germline, CDR1 LNHDA and CDR2 SQIVND (reference sequence). V was trimmed by 7 bases and J by 1 base, leaving 11 bases between them.

This clone was seen once. Relative to the germline gene, one junction end is altered; a read error may explain this. Other DNA sequences in this specimen translate into the identical CDR3. The genes are TRBV5-4 and TRBJ2-5; TRBD1 aligns across 8 bases. There are 17 residues in the CDR3. The germline V gene encodes CDR1 SGHNT and CDR2 YYREEE (reference sequence). CDR3 sequence (DNA): TGTGCCAGCAGCTTGGGGTATGGCAGGGGGCTTCAAGAAACCCAGTACTTC. Its translation: CASSLGYGRGLQETQYF.

This chain links TRBV3-1 (or the pseudogene TRBV3-2) with TRBJ2-7, with D unclear. This CDR3 comprises 11 residues. V was shortened by 5 bases and J by 3 bases, with 5 bases between the two germline ends. CDR1 is LGHDT and CDR2 is YNNKEL in the germline V gene (reference sequence). In DNA, the CDR3 is TGTGCCAGCAGCGGCAACTACGAGCAGTACTTC. Encoded protein: CASSGNYEQYF.

This clone appeared a single time. This sequence joins TRBV30 and TRBJ2-3; D not resolved. Germline CDR1 reads GTSNPN; CDR2 reads SVGIG (reference sequence). Trimming pared 3 bases from V and 4 bases from J, leaving 8 bases between. The CDR3 extends over 12 amino acids. The CDR3 reads CAWRAGADTQYF. The CDR3 nucleotides are TGTGCCTGGAGGGCCGGAGCAGATACGCAGTATTTT.